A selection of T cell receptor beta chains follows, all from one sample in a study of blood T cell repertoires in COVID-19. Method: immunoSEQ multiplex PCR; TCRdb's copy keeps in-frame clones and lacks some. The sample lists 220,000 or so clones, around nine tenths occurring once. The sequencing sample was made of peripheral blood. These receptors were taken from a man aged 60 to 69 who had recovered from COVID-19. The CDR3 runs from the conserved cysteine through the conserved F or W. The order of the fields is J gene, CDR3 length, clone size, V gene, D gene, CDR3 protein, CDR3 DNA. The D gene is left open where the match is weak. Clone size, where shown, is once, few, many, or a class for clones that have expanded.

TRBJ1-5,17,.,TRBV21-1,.,CASSKYRSEGGNQPQHF,TGTGCCAGCAGCAAATATCGATCGGAGGGGGGGAATCAGCCCCAGCATTTT
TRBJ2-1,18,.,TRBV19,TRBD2,CASSMKLAGARSYNEQFF,TGTGCCAGTAGTATGAAGCTAGCGGGAGCCCGCTCCTACAATGAGCAGTTCTTC
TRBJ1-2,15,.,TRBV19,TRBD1,CASNPMEKGASGYTF,TGTGCCAGTAACCCAATGGAAAAGGGGGCGAGTGGCTACACCTTC
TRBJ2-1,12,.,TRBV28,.,CAAGTGRNEQFF,TGTGCCGCCGGCACAGGGCGGAATGAGCAGTTCTTC
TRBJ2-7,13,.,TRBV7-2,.,CASSLAAPYEQYF,TGTGCCAGCAGCTTAGCGGCCCCCTACGAGCAGTACTTC
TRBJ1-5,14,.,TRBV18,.,CASSPEGLKQPQHF,TGTGCCAGCTCACCAGAGGGATTAAAACAGCCCCAGCATTTT
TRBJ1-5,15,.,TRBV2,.,CASSISRVGNQPQHF,TGTGCCAGCAGCATTTCTCGAGTTGGCAATCAGCCCCAGCATTTT
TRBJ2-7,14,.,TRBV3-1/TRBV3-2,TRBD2,CASSQWEGGYEQYF,TGTGCCAGCAGCCAGTGGGAGGGAGGATACGAGCAGTACTTC
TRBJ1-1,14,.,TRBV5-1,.,CASSLAGENTEAFF,TGCGCCAGCAGCTTGGCAGGGGAGAACACTGAAGCTTTCTTT
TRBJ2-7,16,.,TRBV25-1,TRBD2,CASSESGLAGGNEQYF,TGTGCCAGCAGTGAATCAGGACTAGCGGGAGGTAACGAGCAGTACTTC
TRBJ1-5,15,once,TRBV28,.,CASTYDSFSNQPQHF,TGTGCCAGCACCTACGACAGTTTTAGCAATCAGCCCCAGCATTTT
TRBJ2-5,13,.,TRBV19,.,CASSITGTETQYF,TGTGCCAGTAGTATAACGGGAACAGAGACCCAGTACTTC
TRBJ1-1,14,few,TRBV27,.,CASSLAGRDTEAFF,TGTGCCAGCAGTTTGGCAGGGAGGGACACTGAAGCTTTCTTT
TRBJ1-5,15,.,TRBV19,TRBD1,CASSRQGGGDQPQHF,TGTGCCAGTAGCCGACAGGGAGGAGGGGATCAGCCCCAGCATTTT
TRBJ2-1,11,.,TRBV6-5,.,CATKGGNEQFF,TGTGCCACCAAAGGAGGAAACGAGCAGTTCTTC
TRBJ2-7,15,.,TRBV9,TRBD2,CASSADIAGNYEQYF,TGTGCCAGCAGCGCAGATATAGCGGGAAACTACGAGCAGTACTTC
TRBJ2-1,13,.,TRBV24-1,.,CATSVAGNNEQFF,TGTGCCACCAGTGTGGCAGGGAACAATGAGCAGTTCTTC
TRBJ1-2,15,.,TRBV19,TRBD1,CASSTVTGGNYGYTF,TGTGCCAGTAGTACAGTGACAGGGGGAAACTATGGCTACACCTTC
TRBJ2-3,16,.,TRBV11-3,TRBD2,CASSPGLAGYSDTQYF,TGTGCCAGCAGCCCGGGACTAGCGGGGTATTCAGATACGCAGTATTTT
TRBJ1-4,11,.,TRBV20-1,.,CSARIREKLFF,TGCAGTGCTAGAATCAGGGAAAAACTGTTTTTT
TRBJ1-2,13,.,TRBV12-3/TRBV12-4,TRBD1,CASRGQLYGGYTF,TGTGCCAGCAGGGGACAGTTATACGGCGGCTACACCTTC
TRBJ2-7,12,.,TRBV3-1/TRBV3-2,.,CASSQIGGEQYF,TGTGCCAGCAGCCAAATAGGGGGCGAGCAGTACTTC
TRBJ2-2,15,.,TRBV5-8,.,CASSLFGAGHGELFF,TGTGCCAGCAGCTTATTTGGGGCCGGTCACGGGGAGCTGTTTTTT
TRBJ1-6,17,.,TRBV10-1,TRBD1,CAFPKDPQGGGNSPLHF,TGCGCCTTTCCCAAGGACCCTCAGGGGGGTGGTAATTCACCCCTCCACTTT
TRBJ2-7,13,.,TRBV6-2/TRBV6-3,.,CASSYLGSYEQYF,TGTGCCAGCAGTTACCTAGGATCCTACGAGCAGTACTTC
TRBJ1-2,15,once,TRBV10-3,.,CAISEGGAADYGYTF,TGTGCCATCAGTGAAGGGGGGGCTGCTGACTATGGCTACACCTTC
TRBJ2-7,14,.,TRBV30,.,CAWSVRGLSYEQYF,TGTGCCTGGAGTGTACGGGGACTTTCCTACGAGCAGTACTTC
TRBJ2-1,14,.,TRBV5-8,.,CASLPGTGYNEQFF,TGTGCCAGCTTACCCGGGACTGGGTACAATGAGCAGTTCTTC
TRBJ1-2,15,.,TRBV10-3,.,CAISGQQPLGYGYTF,TGTGCCATCAGTGGCCAACAGCCCCTTGGCTATGGCTACACCTTC
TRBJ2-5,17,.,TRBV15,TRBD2,CATSRASAGEPQETQYF,TGTGCCACCAGCAGAGCTTCGGCGGGAGAACCCCAAGAGACCCAGTACTTC
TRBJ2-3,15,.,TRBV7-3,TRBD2,CASSGTGTTTDTQYF,TGTGCCAGCAGCGGAACCGGGACTACCACAGATACGCAGTATTTT
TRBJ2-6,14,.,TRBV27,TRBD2,CATMRGAGANVLTF,TGTGCCACCATGCGGGGGGCTGGGGCCAACGTCCTGACTTTC
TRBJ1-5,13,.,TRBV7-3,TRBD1,CASSLQGGQPQHF,TGTGCCAGCAGCTTGCAGGGGGGACAGCCCCAGCATTTT
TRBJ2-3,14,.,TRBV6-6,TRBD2,CASRAAGGEPNQYF,TGTGCCAGCAGAGCAGCGGGGGGGGAACCTAACCAGTATTTT
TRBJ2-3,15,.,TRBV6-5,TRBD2,CASSLAGGAADTQYF,TGTGCCAGCAGCCTAGCGGGGGGGGCAGCAGATACGCAGTATTTT
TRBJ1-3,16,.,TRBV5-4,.,CASRPEGGRSGNTIYF,TGTGCCAGCAGGCCGGAAGGGGGAAGATCTGGAAACACCATATATTTT
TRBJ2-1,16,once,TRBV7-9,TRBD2,CASSSTSGRAYNEQFF,TGTGCCAGCAGCTCCACTAGCGGGAGGGCCTATAATGAGCAGTTCTTC
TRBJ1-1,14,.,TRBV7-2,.,CASSLTGRNTEAFF,TGTGCCAGCAGCTTAACAGGCAGGAACACTGAAGCTTTCTTT
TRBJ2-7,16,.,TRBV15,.,CATSSPPGSSSYEQYF,TGTGCCACCAGCAGCCCCCCGGGATCTAGCTCCTACGAGCAGTACTTC
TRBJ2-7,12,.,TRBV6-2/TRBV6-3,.,CASSPTSYEQYF,TGTGCCAGCAGCCCCACATCCTACGAGCAGTACTTC
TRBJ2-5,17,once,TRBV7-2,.,CASSLARGTSLQETQYF,TGTGCCAGCAGCTTAGCGAGGGGGACATCGTTACAAGAGACCCAGTACTTC
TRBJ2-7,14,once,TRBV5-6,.,CASSGAGTTYEQYF,TGTGCCAGCAGCGGCGCCGGGACAACCTACGAGCAGTACTTC
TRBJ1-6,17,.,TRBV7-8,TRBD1,CASSFRTGETYNSPLHF,TGTGCCAGCAGCTTCCGGACAGGGGAAACCTATAATTCACCCCTCCACTTT
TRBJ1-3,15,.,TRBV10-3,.,CAISEAGGSGNTIYF,TGTGCCATCAGTGAGGCAGGAGGCTCTGGAAACACCATATATTTT
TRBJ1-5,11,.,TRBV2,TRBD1,CASRRTGRQHF,TGTGCCAGCAGGCGGACAGGGCGCCAGCATTTT
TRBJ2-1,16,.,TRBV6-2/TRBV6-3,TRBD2,CASSSRLAASYNEQFF,TGTGCCAGCAGTTCCCGCCTAGCGGCCTCCTACAATGAGCAGTTCTTC
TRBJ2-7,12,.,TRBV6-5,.,CASSLVPGEQYF,TGTGCCAGCAGCTTGGTCCCCGGGGAGCAGTACTTC
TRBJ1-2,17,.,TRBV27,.,CASSLASPQGSGYGYTF,TGTGCCAGCAGTTTAGCCTCCCCGCAGGGGTCGGGCTATGGCTACACCTTC
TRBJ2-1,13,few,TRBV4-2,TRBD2,CASLLAGVNEQFF,TGTGCCAGTTTGCTAGCGGGAGTCAATGAGCAGTTCTTC
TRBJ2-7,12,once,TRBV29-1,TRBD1,CSVWDRVGEQYF,TGCAGCGTCTGGGACAGGGTCGGCGAGCAGTACTTC
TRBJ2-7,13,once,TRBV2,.,CASRLSRGYEQYF,TGTGCCAGCAGGCTTAGCCGCGGCTACGAGCAGTACTTC
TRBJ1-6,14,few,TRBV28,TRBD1,CASSFDRVDSPLHF,TGTGCCAGCAGTTTTGACAGGGTGGATTCACCCCTCCACTTT
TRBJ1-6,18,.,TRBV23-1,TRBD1,CASRQPQLTGGCGSPLHF,TGCGCCAGCAGGCAGCCACAGTTAACAGGGGGGTGCGGATCACCCCTCCACTTT
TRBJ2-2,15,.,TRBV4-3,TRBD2,CASRIAGVNTGELFF,TGCGCCAGCAGGATAGCGGGAGTGAACACCGGGGAGCTGTTTTTT
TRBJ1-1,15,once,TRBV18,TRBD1,CASSLQKGAGTEAFF,TGTGCCAGCTCACTACAAAAGGGGGCTGGGACTGAAGCTTTCTTT
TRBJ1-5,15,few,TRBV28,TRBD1,CASSVPTGGNQPQHF,TGTGCCAGCAGCGTGCCGACAGGGGGCAATCAGCCCCAGCATTTT